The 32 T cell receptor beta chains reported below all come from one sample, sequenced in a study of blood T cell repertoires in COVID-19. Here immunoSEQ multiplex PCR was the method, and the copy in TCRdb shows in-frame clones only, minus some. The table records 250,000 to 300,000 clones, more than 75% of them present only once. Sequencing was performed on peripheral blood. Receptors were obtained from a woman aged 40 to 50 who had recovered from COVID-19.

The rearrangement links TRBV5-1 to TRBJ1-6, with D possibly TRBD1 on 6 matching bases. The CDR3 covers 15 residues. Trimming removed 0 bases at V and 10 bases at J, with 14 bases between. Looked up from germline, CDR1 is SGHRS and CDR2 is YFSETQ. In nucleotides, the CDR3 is TGCGCCAGCAGCTTGGAGTGGGGAGGGGGATCACCCCTCCACTTT. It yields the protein CASSLEWGGGSPLHF.

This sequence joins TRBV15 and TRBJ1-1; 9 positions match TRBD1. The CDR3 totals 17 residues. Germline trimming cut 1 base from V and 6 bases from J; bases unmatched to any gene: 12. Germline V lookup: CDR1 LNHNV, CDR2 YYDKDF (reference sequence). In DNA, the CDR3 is TGTGCCACCAGCAGAGGTTGGGGACAGGGAAGTAGCGCTGAAGCTTTCTTT. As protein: CATSRGWGQGSSAEAFF.

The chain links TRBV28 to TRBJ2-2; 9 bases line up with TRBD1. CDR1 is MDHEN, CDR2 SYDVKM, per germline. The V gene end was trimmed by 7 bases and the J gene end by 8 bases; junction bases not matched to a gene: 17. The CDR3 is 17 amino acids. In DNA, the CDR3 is TGTGCCAGCATCCACTCGGATAGGACAGGGGCAAGTGGGGAGCTGTTTTTT. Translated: CASIHSDRTGASGELFF. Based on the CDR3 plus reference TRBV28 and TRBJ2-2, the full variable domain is DVKVTQSSRYLVKRTGEKVFLECVQDMDHENMFWYRQDPGLGLRLIYFSYDVKMKEKGDIPEGYSVSREKKERFSLILESASTNQTSMYLCASIHSDRTGASGELFFGEGSRLTVL.

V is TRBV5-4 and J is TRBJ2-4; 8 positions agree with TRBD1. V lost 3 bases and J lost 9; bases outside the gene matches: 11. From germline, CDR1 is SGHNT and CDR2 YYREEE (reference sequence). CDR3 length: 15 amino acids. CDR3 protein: CASSWRDRSRGIQYF. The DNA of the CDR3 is TGTGCCAGCAGCTGGCGGGACAGGTCGAGGGGCATTCAGTACTTC.

CDR3: CASIPTAQTNYGYTF. Written as DNA, the CDR3 is TGTGCCAGCATCCCTACAGCCCAGACTAACTATGGCTACACCTTC. The chain joins TRBV6-5 to TRBJ1-2; D remains unclear. The CDR3 consists of 15 residues. Looked up from germline, CDR1 is MNHEY and CDR2 is SVGAGI. Trimming took off 7 bases at V and 0 bases at J, with 15 bases between the two ends.

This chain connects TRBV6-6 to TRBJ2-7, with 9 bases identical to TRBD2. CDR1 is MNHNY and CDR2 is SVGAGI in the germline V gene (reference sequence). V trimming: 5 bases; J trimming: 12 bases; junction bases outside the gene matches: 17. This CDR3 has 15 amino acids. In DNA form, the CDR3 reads TGTGCCAGCAGTGCTCCTCCCTCAGCGGGGGGCCGGCTGTACTTC. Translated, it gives CASSAPPSAGGRLYF.

In nucleotides, the CDR3 is TGTGCCAGCAGCTTACCGACTGGCAGGGGTTTGGCGAACACTGAAGCTTTCTTT. This encodes CASSLPTGRGLANTEAFF. J is TRBJ1-1 and V is TRBV7-9, with TRBD1 as a possible D gene (6 bases). Looked up from germline, CDR1 is SEHNR and CDR2 is FQNEAQ (reference sequence). V was pared by 2 bases and J by 1 base, with 20 bases between. The CDR3 contains 18 residues.

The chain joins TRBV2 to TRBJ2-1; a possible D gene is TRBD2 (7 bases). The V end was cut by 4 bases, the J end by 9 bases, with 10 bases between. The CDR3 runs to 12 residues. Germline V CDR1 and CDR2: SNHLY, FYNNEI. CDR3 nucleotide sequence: TGTGCCAGCAGTGGGGGGGGGCGTGAGCAGTTCTTC. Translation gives CASSGGGREQFF.

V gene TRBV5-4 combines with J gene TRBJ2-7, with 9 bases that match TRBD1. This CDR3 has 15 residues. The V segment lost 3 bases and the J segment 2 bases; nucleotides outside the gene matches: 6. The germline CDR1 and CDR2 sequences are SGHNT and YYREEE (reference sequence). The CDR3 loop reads CASSYAGQGAYEQYF. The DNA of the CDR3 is TGTGCCAGCAGCTACGCGGGACAGGGAGCCTACGAGCAGTACTTC.

Here the CDR3 DNA reads TGCGCCAGCAGCTCCAGACAGGGGGACTATGGCTACACCTTC. Translated, it gives CASSSRQGDYGYTF. The chain couples TRBV5-1 to TRBJ1-2; 9 nucleotides agree with TRBD1. Trimming removed 3 bases from V and 3 bases from J; junction bases left unmatched: 3. The CDR3 contains 14 residues. In germline, CDR1 is SGHRS, CDR2 YFSETQ.

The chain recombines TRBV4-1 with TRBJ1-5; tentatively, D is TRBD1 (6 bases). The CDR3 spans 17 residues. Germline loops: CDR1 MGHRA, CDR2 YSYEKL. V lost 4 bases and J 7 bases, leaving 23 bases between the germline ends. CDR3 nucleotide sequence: TGCGCCAGCAGCCTAAATGGGGGGGCAGGGAAGGACCAGCCCCAGCATTTT. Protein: CASSLNGGAGKDQPQHF.

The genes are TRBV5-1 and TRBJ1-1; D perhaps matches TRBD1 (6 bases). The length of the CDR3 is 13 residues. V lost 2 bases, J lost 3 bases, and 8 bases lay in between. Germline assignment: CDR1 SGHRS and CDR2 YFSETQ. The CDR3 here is CASSFTGYTEAFF. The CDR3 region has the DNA TGCGCCAGCAGCTTTACAGGGTACACTGAAGCTTTCTTT. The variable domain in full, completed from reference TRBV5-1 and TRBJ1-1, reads KAGVTQTPRYLIKTRGQQVTLSCSPISGHRSVSWYQQTPGQGLQFLFEYFSETQRNKGNFPGRFSGRQFSNSRSEMNVSTLELGDSALYLCASSFTGYTEAFFGQGTRLTVV.

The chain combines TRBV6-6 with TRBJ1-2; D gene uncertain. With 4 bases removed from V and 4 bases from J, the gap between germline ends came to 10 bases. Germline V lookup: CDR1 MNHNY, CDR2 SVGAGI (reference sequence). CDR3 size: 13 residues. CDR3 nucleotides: TGTGCCAGCAGTTGGCCCTTAATCTATGGCTACACCTTC. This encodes CASSWPLIYGYTF.

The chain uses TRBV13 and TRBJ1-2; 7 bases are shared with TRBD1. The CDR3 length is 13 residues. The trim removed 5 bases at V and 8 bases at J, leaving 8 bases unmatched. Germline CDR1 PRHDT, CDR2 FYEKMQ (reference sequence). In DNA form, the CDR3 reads TGTGCCAGCAGCGCCCGGGACAGAGAAGGCTACACCTTC. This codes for CASSARDREGYTF.

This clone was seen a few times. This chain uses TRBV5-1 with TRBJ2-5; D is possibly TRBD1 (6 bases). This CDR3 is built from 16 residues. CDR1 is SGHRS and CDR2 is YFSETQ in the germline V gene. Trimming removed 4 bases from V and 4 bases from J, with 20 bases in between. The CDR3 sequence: CASSLGDTLSGETQYF. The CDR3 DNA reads TGCGCCAGCAGCCTAGGGGACACTCTATCCGGAGAGACCCAGTACTTC.

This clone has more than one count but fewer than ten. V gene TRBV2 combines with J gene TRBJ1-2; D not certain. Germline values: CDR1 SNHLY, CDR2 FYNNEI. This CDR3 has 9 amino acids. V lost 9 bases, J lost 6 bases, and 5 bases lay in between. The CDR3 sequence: CARRDGYTF. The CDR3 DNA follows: TGTGCCAGACGGGATGGCTACACCTTC.

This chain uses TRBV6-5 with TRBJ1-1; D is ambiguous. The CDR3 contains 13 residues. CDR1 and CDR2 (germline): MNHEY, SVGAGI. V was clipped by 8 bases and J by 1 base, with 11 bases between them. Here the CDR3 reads CASLSERNTEAFF. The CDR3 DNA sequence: TGTGCCAGCCTTTCAGAAAGGAACACTGAAGCTTTCTTT.

The CDR3 sequence: CASRGGVNIREQYF. The CDR3 DNA is TGCGCCAGCCGAGGAGGGGTTAATATCCGCGAGCAGTACTTC. The genes are TRBV10-2 and TRBJ2-7; tentative D call: TRBD2 (6 bases). Germline V CDR1 and CDR2: WSHSY, SAAADI. The CDR3 is 14 residues long. Deletions cut 8 bases from V and 6 bases from J, with 20 bases between.

CDR3 sequence (DNA): TGCGCCAGCAGTGAGACTGGTCAGGGGCTGCAGCCCCAGCATTTT. This translates into CASSETGQGLQPQHF. The chain links TRBV10-2 to TRBJ1-5; D is possibly TRBD1 (6 bases). The ends were cut back, 2 bases at V and 7 bases at J, with 15 bases in the middle. This CDR3 region has 15 residues. Germline V gene data show CDR1 as WSHSY and CDR2 as SAAADI.

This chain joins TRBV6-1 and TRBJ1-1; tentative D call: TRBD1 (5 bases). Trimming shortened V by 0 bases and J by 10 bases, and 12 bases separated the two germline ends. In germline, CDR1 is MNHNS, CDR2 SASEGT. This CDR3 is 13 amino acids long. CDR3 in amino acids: CASSEAAGLRAFF. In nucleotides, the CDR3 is TGTGCCAGCAGTGAAGCGGCAGGGCTTCGAGCTTTCTTT.

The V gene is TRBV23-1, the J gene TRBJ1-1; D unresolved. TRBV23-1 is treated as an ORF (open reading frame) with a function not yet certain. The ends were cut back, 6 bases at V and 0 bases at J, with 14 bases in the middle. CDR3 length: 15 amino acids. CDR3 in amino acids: CASSLRNGMNTEAFF. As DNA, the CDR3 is TGCGCCAGCAGCCTCAGAAATGGCATGAACACTGAAGCTTTCTTT.

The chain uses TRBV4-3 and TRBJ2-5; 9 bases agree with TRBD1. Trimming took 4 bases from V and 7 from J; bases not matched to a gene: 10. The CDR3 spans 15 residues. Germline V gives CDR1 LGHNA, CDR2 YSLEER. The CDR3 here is CASSPRDRVSGTQYF. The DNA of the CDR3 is TGCGCCAGCAGCCCGCGGGACAGGGTCTCTGGGACCCAGTACTTC.

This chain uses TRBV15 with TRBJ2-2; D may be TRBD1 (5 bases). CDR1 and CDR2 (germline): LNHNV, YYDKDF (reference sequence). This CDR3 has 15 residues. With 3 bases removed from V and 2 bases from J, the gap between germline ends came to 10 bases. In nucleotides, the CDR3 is TGTGCCACCAGCAGCCCAGGGTTAAACACCGGGGAGCTGTTTTTT. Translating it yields CATSSPGLNTGELFF.

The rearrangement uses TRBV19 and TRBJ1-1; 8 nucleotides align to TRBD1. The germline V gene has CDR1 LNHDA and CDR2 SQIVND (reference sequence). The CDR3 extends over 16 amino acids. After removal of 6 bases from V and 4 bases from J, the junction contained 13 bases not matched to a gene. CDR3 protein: CASSRDRRVTGTEAFF. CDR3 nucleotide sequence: TGTGCCAGTAGCCGGGACAGGAGGGTTACGGGCACTGAAGCTTTCTTT. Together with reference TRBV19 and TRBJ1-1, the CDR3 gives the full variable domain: DGGITQSPKYLFRKEGQNVTLSCEQNLNHDAMYWYRQDPGQGLRLIYYSQIVNDFQKGDIAEGYSVSREKKESFPLTVTSAQKNPTAFYLCASSRDRRVTGTEAFFGQGTRLTVV.

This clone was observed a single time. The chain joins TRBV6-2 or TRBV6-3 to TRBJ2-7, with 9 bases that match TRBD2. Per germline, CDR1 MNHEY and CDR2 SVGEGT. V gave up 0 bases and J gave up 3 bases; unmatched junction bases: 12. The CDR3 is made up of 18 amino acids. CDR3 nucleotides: TGTGCCAGCAGTTACTCGATGACTCTCGGCGGGGGGGACTACGAGCAGTACTTC. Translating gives CASSYSMTLGGGDYEQYF.

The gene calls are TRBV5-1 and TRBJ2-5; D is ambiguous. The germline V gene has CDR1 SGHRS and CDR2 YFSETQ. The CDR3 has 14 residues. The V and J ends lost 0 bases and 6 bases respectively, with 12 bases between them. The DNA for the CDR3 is TGCGCCAGCAGCTTGGCCGAGATCCTCCAGACCCAGTACTTC. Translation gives CASSLAEILQTQYF.

This CDR3 is CASNALGQTNTGELFF. The CDR3 nucleotides are TGTGCCAGTAATGCCCTGGGACAGACTAACACCGGGGAGCTGTTTTTT. The gene calls are TRBV19 and TRBJ2-2, with 7 positions matching TRBD1. The CDR3 contains 16 residues. The germline V gene encodes CDR1 LNHDA and CDR2 SQIVND (reference sequence). Germline trimming cut 7 bases from V and 2 bases from J; bases unmatched to any gene: 10. The variable domain in full, with the rest retrieved from reference TRBV19 and TRBJ2-2, is DGGITQSPKYLFRKEGQNVTLSCEQNLNHDAMYWYRQDPGQGLRLIYYSQIVNDFQKGDIAEGYSVSREKKESFPLTVTSAQKNPTAFYLCASNALGQTNTGELFFGEGSRLTVL.

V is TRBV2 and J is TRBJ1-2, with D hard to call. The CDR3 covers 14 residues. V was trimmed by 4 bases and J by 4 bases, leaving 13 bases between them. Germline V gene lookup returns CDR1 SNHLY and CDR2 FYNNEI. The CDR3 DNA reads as TGTGCCAGCAGTGGACGGGGTTCGGGCTATGGCTACACCTTC. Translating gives CASSGRGSGYGYTF.

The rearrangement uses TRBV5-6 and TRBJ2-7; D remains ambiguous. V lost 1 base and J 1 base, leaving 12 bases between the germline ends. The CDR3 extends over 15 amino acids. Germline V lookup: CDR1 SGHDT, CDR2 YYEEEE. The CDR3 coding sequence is TGTGCCAGCAGCTTGATGTGGGCTGGGTCCTACGAGCAGTACTTC. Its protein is CASSLMWAGSYEQYF. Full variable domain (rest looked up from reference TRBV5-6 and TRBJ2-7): DAGVTQSPTHLIKTRGQQVTLRCSPKSGHDTVSWYQQALGQGPQFIFQYYEEEERQRGNFPDRFSGHQFPNYSSELNVNALLLGDSALYLCASSLMWAGSYEQYFGPGTRLTVT.

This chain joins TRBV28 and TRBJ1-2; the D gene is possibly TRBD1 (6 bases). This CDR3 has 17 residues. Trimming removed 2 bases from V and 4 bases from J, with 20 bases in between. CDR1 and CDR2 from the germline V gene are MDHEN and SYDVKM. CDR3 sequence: CASSLPYTRGIPYGYTF. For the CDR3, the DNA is TGTGCCAGCAGTTTACCCTATACCAGGGGTATCCCCTATGGCTACACCTTC.

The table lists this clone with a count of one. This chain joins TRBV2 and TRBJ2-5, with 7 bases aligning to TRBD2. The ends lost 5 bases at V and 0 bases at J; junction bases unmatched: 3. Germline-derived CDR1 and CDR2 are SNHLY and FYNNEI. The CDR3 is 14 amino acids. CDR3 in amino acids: CASSTGGNQETQYF. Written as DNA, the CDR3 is TGTGCCAGCAGTACCGGGGGGAACCAAGAGACCCAGTACTTC.

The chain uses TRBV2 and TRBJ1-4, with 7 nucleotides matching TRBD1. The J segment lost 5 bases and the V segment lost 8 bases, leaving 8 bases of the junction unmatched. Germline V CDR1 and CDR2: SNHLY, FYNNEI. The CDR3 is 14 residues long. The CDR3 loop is CASFRDRANEKLFF. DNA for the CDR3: TGTGCCAGCTTTAGAGACAGGGCGAATGAAAAACTGTTTTTT. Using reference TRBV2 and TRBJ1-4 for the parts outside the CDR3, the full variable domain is EPEVTQTPSHQVTQMGQEVILRCVPISNHLYFYWYRQILGQKVEFLVSFYNNEISEKSEIFDDQFSVERPDGSNFTLKIRSTKLEDSAMYFCASFRDRANEKLFFGSGTQLSVL.